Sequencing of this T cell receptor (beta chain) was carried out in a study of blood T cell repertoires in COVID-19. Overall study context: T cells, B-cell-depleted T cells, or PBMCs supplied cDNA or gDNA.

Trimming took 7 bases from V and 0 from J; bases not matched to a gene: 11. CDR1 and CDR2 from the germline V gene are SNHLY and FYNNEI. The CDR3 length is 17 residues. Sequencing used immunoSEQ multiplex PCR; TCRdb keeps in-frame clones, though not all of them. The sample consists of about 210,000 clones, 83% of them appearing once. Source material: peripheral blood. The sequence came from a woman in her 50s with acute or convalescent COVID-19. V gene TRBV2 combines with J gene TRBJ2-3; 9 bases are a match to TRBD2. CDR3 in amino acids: CASTGGRDVPSTDTQYF. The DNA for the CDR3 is TGTGCCAGCACGGGCGGGAGGGACGTACCGAGCACAGATACGCAGTATTTT.